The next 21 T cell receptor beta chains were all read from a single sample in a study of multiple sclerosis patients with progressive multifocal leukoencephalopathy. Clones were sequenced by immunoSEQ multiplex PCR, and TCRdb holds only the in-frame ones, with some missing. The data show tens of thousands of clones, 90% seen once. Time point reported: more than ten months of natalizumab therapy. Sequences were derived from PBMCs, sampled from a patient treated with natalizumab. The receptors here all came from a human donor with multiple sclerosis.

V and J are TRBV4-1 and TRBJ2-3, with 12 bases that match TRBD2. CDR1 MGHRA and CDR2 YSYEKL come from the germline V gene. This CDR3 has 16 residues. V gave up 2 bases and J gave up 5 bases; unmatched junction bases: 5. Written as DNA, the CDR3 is TGCGCCAGCAGCCAACTAGCGGGGGGGCTTATAGATACGCAGTATTTT. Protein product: CASSQLAGGLIDTQYF.

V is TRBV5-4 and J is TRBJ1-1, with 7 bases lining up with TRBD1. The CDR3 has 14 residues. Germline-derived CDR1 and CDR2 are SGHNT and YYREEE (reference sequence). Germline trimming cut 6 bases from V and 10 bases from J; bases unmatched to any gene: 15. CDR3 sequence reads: CASTDGSGRGRAFF. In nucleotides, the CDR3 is TGTGCCAGCACCGATGGGTCAGGGAGGGGGCGAGCTTTCTTT.

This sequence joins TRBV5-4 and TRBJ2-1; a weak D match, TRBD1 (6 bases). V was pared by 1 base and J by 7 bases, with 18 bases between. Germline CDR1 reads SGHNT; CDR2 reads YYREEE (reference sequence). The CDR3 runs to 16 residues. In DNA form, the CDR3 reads TGTGCCAGCAGCTTGTATGGTAGCCAGGGGCAAAATGAGCAGTTCTTC. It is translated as CASSLYGSQGQNEQFF.

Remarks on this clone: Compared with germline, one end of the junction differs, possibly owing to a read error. Written as DNA, the CDR3 is TGTGCCAGCTCGCCACAGTCGCGACAAGGCACAGATACGCAGTATTTT. Amino acid sequence: CASSPQSRQGTDTQYF. This rearrangement joins TRBV18 to TRBJ2-3; D gene ambiguous. The CDR3 loop spans 16 amino acids. Germline assignment: CDR1 KGHSH and CDR2 LQKENI.

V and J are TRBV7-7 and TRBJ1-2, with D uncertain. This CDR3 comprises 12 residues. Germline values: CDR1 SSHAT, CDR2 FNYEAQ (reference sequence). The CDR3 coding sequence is TGTGCAATCCCCCGGCTGATATATGGCTACACCTTC. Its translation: CAIPRLIYGYTF.

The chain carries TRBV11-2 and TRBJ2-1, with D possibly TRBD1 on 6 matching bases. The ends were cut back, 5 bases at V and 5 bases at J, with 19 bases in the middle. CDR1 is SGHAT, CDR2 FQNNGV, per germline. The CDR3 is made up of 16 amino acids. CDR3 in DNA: TGTGCCAGCAGCACATCCAGGGGTTTGGTTAACAATGAGCAGTTCTTC. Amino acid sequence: CASSTSRGLVNNEQFF.

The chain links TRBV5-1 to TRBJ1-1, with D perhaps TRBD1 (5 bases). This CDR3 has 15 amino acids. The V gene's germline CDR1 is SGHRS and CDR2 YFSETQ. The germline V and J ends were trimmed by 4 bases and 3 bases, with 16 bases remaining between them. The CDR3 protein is CASSLGPPGDTEAFF. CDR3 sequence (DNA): TGCGCCAGCAGCCTGGGCCCGCCGGGGGACACTGAAGCTTTCTTT.

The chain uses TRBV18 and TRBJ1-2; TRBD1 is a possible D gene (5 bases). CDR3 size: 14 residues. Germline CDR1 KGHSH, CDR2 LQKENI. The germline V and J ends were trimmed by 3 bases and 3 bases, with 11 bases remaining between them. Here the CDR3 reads CASSPLEGDYGYTF. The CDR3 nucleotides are TGTGCCAGCTCACCCTTGGAAGGGGACTATGGCTACACCTTC. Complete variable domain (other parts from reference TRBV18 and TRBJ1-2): NAGVMQNPRHLVRRRGQEARLRCSPMKGHSHVYWYRQLPEEGLKFMVYLQKENIIDESGMPKERFSAEFPKEGPSILRIQQVVRGDSAAYFCASSPLEGDYGYTFGSGTRLTVV.

Here the CDR3 reads CASSVDLYPGELFF. The CDR3 DNA sequence: TGTGCCAGCAGCGTAGACCTATATCCCGGGGAGCTGTTTTTT. J is TRBJ2-2 and V is TRBV9; no firm D call. The V end was cut by 0 bases, the J end by 6 bases, with 9 bases between. Germline V gives CDR1 SGDLS, CDR2 YYNGEE. There are 14 residues in the CDR3.

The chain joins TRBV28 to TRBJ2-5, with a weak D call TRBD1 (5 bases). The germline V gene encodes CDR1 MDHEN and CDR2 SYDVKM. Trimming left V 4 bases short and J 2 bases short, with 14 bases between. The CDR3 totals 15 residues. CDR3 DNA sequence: TGTGCCAGCAGTTCGTTTGACAGCCAACAAGAGACCCAGTACTTC. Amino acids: CASSSFDSQQETQYF.

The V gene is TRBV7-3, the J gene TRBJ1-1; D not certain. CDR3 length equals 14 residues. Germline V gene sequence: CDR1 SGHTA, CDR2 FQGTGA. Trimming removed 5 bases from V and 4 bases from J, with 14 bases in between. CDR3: CASSSLLRSTEAFF. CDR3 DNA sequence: TGTGCCAGCAGCAGCTTATTGAGGAGCACTGAAGCTTTCTTT.

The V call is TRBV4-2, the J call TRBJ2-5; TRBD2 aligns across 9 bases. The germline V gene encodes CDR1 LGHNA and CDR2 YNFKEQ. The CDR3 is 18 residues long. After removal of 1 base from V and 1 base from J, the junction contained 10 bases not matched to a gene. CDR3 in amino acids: CASSQVKDSGGIQETQYF. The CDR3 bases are TGTGCCAGCAGCCAAGTCAAGGATAGCGGGGGAATCCAAGAGACCCAGTACTTC.

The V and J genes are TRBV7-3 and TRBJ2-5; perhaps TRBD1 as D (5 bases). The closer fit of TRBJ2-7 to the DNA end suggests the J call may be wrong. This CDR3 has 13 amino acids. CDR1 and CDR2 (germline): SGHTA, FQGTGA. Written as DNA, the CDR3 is TGTGCCAGCAGCTTAGGAACAGGCTACGAGCAGTACTTC. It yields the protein CASSLGTGYEQYF.

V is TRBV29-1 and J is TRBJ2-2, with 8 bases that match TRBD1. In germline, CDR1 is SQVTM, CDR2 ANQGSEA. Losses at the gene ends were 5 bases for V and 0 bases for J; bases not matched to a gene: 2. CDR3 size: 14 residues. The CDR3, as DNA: TGCAGCGTTACAGGGGGTACGAACACCGGGGAGCTGTTTTTT. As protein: CSVTGGTNTGELFF.

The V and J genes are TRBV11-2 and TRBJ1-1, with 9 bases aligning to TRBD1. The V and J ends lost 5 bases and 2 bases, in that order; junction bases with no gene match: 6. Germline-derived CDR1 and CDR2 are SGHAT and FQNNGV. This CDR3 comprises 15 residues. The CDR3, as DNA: TGTGCCAGCAGCGCGACAGGGGGAGCAAACACTGAAGCTTTCTTT. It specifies CASSATGGANTEAFF. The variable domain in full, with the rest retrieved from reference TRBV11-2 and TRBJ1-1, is EAGVAQSPRYKIIEKRQSVAFWCNPISGHATLYWYQQILGQGPKLLIQFQNNGVVDDSQLPKDRFSAERLKGVDSTLKIQPAKLEDSAVYLCASSATGGANTEAFFGQGTRLTVV.

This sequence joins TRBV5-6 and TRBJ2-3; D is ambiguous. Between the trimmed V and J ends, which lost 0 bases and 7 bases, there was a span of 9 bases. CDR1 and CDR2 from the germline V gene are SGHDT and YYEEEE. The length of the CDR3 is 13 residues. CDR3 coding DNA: TGTGCCAGCAGCTTGGCTGGCGGCCATACGCAGTATTTT. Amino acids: CASSLAGGHTQYF.

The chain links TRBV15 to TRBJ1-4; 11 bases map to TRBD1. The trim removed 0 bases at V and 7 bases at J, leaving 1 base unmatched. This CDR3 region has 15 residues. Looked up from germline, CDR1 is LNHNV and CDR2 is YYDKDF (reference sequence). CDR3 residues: CATSREGQGGEKLFF. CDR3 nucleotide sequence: TGTGCCACCAGCAGAGAGGGACAGGGGGGTGAAAAACTGTTTTTT.

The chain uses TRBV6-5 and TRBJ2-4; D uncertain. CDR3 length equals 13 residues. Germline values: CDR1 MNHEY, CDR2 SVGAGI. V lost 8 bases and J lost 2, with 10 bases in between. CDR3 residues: CASGTAPKNIQYF. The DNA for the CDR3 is TGTGCCAGCGGAACAGCCCCCAAAAACATTCAGTACTTC.

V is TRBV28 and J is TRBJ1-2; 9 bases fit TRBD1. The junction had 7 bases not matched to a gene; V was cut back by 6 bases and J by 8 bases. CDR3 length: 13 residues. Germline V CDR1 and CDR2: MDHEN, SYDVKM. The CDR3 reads CASSVTGGAGYTF. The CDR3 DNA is TGTGCCAGCAGCGTCACAGGGGGCGCGGGCTACACCTTC.

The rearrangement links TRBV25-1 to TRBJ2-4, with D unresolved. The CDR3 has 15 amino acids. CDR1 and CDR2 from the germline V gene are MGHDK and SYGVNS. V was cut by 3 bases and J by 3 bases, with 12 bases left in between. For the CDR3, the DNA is TGTGCCAGCAGTGACAAAAGCGATCACAAAAACATTCAGTACTTC. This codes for CASSDKSDHKNIQYF.

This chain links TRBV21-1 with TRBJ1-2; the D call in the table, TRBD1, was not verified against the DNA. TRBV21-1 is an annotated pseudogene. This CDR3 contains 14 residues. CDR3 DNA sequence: TGTGCCAGCAGCAATCCAGGGGGCGACTATGGCTACACCTTC. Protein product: CASSNPGGDYGYTF.